This TCR beta chain emerged from a study of response to subunit inactivated influenza vaccine. This clonotype was observed a handful of times. One entry per CDR3 protein, called by TCRdb with MiXCR from the RT-PCR reads. Of around 600,000 distinct CDR3 sequences in the sample, approximately 10% were seen once. The sample was also linked to a second study, of T cells expressing NK-cell markers. That source adds: UMI-tagged 5'RACE template switching yielded the TCR beta cDNA. Of eight sequenced donors, seven were HCMV-seropositive and one HCMV-seronegative. Several experiments employed an anti-gamma-delta TCR antibody to confine sorting to alpha-beta TCR T cells. The same clonotypes also predominated in the CD3+CD56-NKG2C+ fraction of a handful of donors.

Specimen: PBMCs from blood, collected on the day of vaccination. The sequence came from a man aged 50 to 59 who received an inactivated influenza vaccine.

CDR3 bases: TGTGCCAGCAATCGTCTAGCGGGAGCGGGCAATGAGCAGTTCTTC. Translated, it gives CASNRLAGAGNEQFF. This rearrangement joins TRBV6-1 to TRBJ2-1, with 10 bases that match TRBD2. There are 15 residues in the CDR3. Germline assignment: CDR1 MNHNS and CDR2 SASEGT. V was pared by 7 bases and J by 6 bases, with 9 bases of the junction left unmatched.